This T cell receptor (beta chain) originates from a study of cytomegalovirus exposure and HLA in healthy donors. This clone was seen more than once but under ten times. Use of 60 Vbeta and 13 Jbeta primers characterized the PCR. Libraries were prepared by immunoSEQ multiplex PCR; TCRdb keeps only in-frame clonotypes and omits some of them. The sample has approximately 180,000 clones; around 81% are singletons. Trimming removed 6 bases from V and 2 bases from J, with 17 bases in between. This CDR3 spans 17 amino acids. The germline V gene encodes CDR1 LNHDA and CDR2 SQIVND (reference sequence). The V call is TRBV19, the J call TRBJ2-6, with no clear D. Sequencing was done on a sample of PBMCs. The receptor comes from a man between 18 and 35 years old in good health and CMV-seronegative. The DNA of the CDR3 is TGTGCCAGTAGCCCCCGGGTCTTTCAAGCTGGGGCCAACGTCCTGACTTTC. This translates into CASSPRVFQAGANVLTF.